These T cell receptor beta chains were read from a single sample in a study of lymphopenia after photon versus proton radiotherapy. TCRdb's table, derived via immunoSEQ multiplex PCR, lists solely in-frame clones and lacks some. The sample has about 7,500 clones, roughly nine tenths seen once; the top ten hold more than 3%. This specimen was peripheral blood, taken from a patient treated with photon-based radiotherapy. These receptors all come from a woman aged 65 to 85 with pancreatic cancer. Each CDR3 is given with its conserved first and last residue. The D gene is left open where the match is weak.

CDR3 protein: CASSSSGSQETQYF
V gene: TRBV6-5
D gene: TRBD2
J gene: TRBJ2-5

CDR3 protein: CASSPQGGSGANVLTF
V gene: TRBV7-2
D gene: TRBD2
J gene: TRBJ2-6

CDR3 protein: CASSESGHYTGELFF
V gene: TRBV2
D gene: -
J gene: TRBJ2-2

CDR3 protein: CASSVVNEASNEQFF
V gene: TRBV9
D gene: -
J gene: TRBJ2-1

CDR3 protein: CASSQDAGGPYNEQFF
V gene: TRBV4-2
D gene: TRBD2
J gene: TRBJ2-1

CDR3 protein: CASSYGKLNDRDRADNEQFF
V gene: TRBV6-7
D gene: TRBD1
J gene: TRBJ2-1

CDR3 protein: CASSYARGTSPSYEQYF
V gene: TRBV28
D gene: -
J gene: TRBJ2-7

CDR3 protein: CASSAAGDTEAFF
V gene: TRBV7-6
D gene: -
J gene: TRBJ1-1

CDR3 protein: CATTRAGGYNEQFF
V gene: TRBV28
D gene: TRBD2
J gene: TRBJ2-1

CDR3 protein: CASSIRGKGSKNIQYF
V gene: TRBV19
D gene: -
J gene: TRBJ2-4

CDR3 protein: CASEGSGSLAGELFF
V gene: TRBV2
D gene: TRBD2
J gene: TRBJ2-2

CDR3 protein: CASSPLGTGVGYGYTF
V gene: TRBV18
D gene: TRBD1
J gene: TRBJ1-2

CDR3 protein: CASSLVAGSAYEQYF
V gene: TRBV5-1
D gene: -
J gene: TRBJ2-7

CDR3 protein: CASADGSGGVYEQYF
V gene: TRBV5-1
D gene: -
J gene: TRBJ2-7

CDR3 protein: CAIRVPGQGADTQYF
V gene: TRBV10-3
D gene: TRBD1
J gene: TRBJ2-3

CDR3 protein: CASRLLLNEKLFF
V gene: TRBV6-1
D gene: -
J gene: TRBJ1-4

CDR3 protein: CASSKTTGRSGANVLTF
V gene: TRBV14
D gene: -
J gene: TRBJ2-6

CDR3 protein: CASSWDSTGRGEQYF
V gene: TRBV5-6
D gene: TRBD2
J gene: TRBJ2-7